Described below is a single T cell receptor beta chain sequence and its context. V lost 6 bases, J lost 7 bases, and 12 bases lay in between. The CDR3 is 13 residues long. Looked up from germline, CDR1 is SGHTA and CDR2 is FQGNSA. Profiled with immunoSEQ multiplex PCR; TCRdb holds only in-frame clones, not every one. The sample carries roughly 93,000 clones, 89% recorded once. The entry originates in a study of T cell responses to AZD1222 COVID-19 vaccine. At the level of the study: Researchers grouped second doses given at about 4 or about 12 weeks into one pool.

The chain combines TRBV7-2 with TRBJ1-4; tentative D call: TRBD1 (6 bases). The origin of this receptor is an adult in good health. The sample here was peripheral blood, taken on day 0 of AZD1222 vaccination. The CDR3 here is CASSSRGGEKLFF. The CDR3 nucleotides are TGTGCCAGCAGTTCCAGGGGCGGTGAAAAACTGTTTTTT.